The entry below gives a single TCR beta chain sequence along with its context. Germline V CDR1 and CDR2: SGHAT, FQNNGV. The CDR3 loop spans 14 amino acids. The V and J ends lost 5 bases and 7 bases, in that order; junction bases with no gene match: 7. PCR involved 60 Vbeta and 13 Jbeta primers. Clones were read by immunoSEQ multiplex PCR, and TCRdb kept only the in-frame ones, dropping some. In the table there are approximately 140,000 clones, about 80% of which are singletons. The data derive from a study of cytomegalovirus exposure and HLA in healthy donors. Sequences were obtained from PBMCs. This TCR was sampled from a woman aged 40 to 55 in good health and CMV-seronegative. The chain uses TRBV11-2 and TRBJ2-1, with 8 nucleotides matching TRBD1. The CDR3 coding sequence is TGTGCCAGCAGCCCGACAGGGGTAGTTAATGAGCAGTTCTTC. It encodes CASSPTGVVNEQFF.